This T cell receptor (beta chain) was recovered during a study of cytomegalovirus exposure and HLA in healthy donors. Findings and caveats of the study: As confirmed in vitro, a few CMV-associated chains were specific for CMV antigens.

V shed 3 bases and J 2 bases; nucleotides not matched to a gene: 6. The CDR3 has 15 residues. Per germline, CDR1 MGHRA and CDR2 YSYEKL. The repertoire was sequenced with immunoSEQ multiplex PCR; TCRdb's copy has only in-frame clones and lacks some. The profile covers some 330,000 clones, with 86% appearing a single time and 0.65% to 0.85% taken by the ten largest. On this clone itself: Its specificity is not known.

The donors belonged to the approximately 110-subject validation cohort, separate from the roughly 700-subject first cohort. The V gene is TRBV4-1, the J gene TRBJ2-7; TRBD1 aligns across 8 bases. Sequences were obtained from PBMCs. The clonotype was recovered from a young woman in good health and CMV-seronegative. This CDR3 reads CASSQTDRDAYEQYF. Written as DNA, the CDR3 is TGCGCCAGCAGCCAGACGGACAGGGATGCCTACGAGCAGTACTTC.